This T cell receptor beta chain was captured by sequencing in a study of tumor and adjacent non-tumor tissue in lung cancer. A modified ARM-PCR protocol with three rounds of nested PCR amplified TCRbeta. TCRdb re-derived calls from the multiplex PCR reads in MiXCR, one entry per CDR3 protein. The repertoire has about 76,000 distinct CDR3 sequences, about two thirds of them found once; the top ten carry roughly 12%. The template was RNA from unsorted bulk tissue. The CDR3 totals 15 residues, both ends included. Germline V gene sequence: CDR1 GTSNPN, CDR2 SVGIG (reference sequence). This clonotype was detected only once. The CDR3 does not end in the conserved phenylalanine or tryptophan, so this is likely a read error. The DNA is left out, because the CDR3 cannot be placed on it with certainty; the CDR3 is given as TCRdb lists it.

The sequencing sample was made of lung tumor tissue. The clonotype was recovered from an older woman with non-small cell lung cancer. The V and J genes are TRBV30 and TRBJ1-1. The CDR3 sequence: CALSVGVGRATEAIY.